This is a list of T cell receptor beta chains from one sample in a study of post-analysis software for immune sequencing data. TCRdb ran MiXCR on the PCR reads and lists one entry per CDR3 protein. The table shows a few hundred thousand distinct CDR3 sequences, with 30% to 45% occurring only once. Sequenced: blood. Source of these receptors: a girl aged 5-17 years with multiple sclerosis. CDR3s include the opening cysteine and the closing phenylalanine or tryptophan. D genes are given only for firm matches. Clone sizes are given selectively: once, few, many, or a class where the clone is expanded.

D gene: .
J gene: TRBJ2-5
clone size: few
V gene: TRBV12-3/TRBV12-4
CDR3 protein: CASKWGPRTVQETQYF
CDR3 DNA: TGTGCCAGCAAATGGGGCCCCCGGACTGTCCAAGAGACCCAGTACTTC

D gene: TRBD2
J gene: TRBJ2-1
clone size: .
V gene: TRBV20-1
CDR3 protein: CSALLAGGDEQFF
CDR3 DNA: TGCAGTGCGTTACTAGCGGGGGGGGATGAGCAGTTCTTC

D gene: .
J gene: TRBJ1-4
clone size: many
V gene: TRBV6-5
CDR3 protein: CASSTRVRASTNEKLFF
CDR3 DNA: TGTGCCAGCAGCACTCGGGTCAGGGCGTCGACTAATGAAAAACTGTTTTTT

D gene: .
J gene: TRBJ1-3
clone size: .
V gene: TRBV6-5
CDR3 protein: CASSYSRPGVGNTIYF
CDR3 DNA: TGTGCCAGCAGTTACAGTCGCCCGGGAGTGGGAAACACCATATATTTT

D gene: .
J gene: TRBJ1-2
clone size: .
V gene: TRBV7-9
CDR3 protein: CASVGGPYGYTF
CDR3 DNA: TGTGCCAGCGTCGGAGGCCCCTATGGCTACACCTTC

D gene: TRBD1
J gene: TRBJ2-5
clone size: .
V gene: TRBV12-3/TRBV12-4
CDR3 protein: CASSKSGGREQYF
CDR3 DNA: TGTGCCAGCAGTAAATCAGGGGGCCGAGAGCAGTACTTC

D gene: .
J gene: TRBJ2-1
clone size: few
V gene: TRBV12-3/TRBV12-4
CDR3 protein: CASSLDRGGFNEQFF
CDR3 DNA: TGTGCCAGCAGTTTAGACAGGGGAGGGTTCAATGAGCAGTTCTTC

D gene: .
J gene: TRBJ1-5
clone size: few
V gene: TRBV5-5
CDR3 protein: CASSLGSKYSNQPQHF
CDR3 DNA: TGTGCCAGCAGCTTGGGGTCGAAATATAGCAATCAGCCCCAGCATTTT

D gene: TRBD1
J gene: TRBJ2-2
clone size: few
V gene: TRBV7-8
CDR3 protein: CASSLVGQINTGELFF
CDR3 DNA: TGTGCCAGCAGCTTAGTGGGACAGATAAACACCGGGGAGCTGTTTTTT

D gene: .
J gene: TRBJ2-1
clone size: few
V gene: TRBV7-9
CDR3 protein: CASSWPTLGTYNEQFF
CDR3 DNA: TGTGCCAGCAGCTGGCCTACCCTAGGAACCTACAATGAGCAGTTCTTC

D gene: TRBD1
J gene: TRBJ2-5
clone size: .
V gene: TRBV12-3/TRBV12-4
CDR3 protein: CASSSSRGHETQYF
CDR3 DNA: TGTGCCAGCAGTTCCTCCAGGGGGCACGAGACCCAGTACTTC

D gene: .
J gene: TRBJ2-7
clone size: few
V gene: TRBV30
CDR3 protein: CAWSEVGGYEQYF
CDR3 DNA: TGTGCCTGGAGTGAAGTGGGGGGCTACGAGCAGTACTTC

D gene: .
J gene: TRBJ1-4
clone size: .
V gene: TRBV18
CDR3 protein: CASSPPSATNEKLFF
CDR3 DNA: TGTGCCAGCTCACCACCTTCAGCAACTAATGAAAAACTGTTTTTT

D gene: .
J gene: TRBJ1-1
clone size: .
V gene: TRBV20-1
CDR3 protein: CSARDPGQPGNTEAFF
CDR3 DNA: TGCAGTGCTAGAGATCCGGGGCAACCAGGAAACACTGAAGCTTTCTTT

D gene: TRBD1
J gene: TRBJ1-4
clone size: .
V gene: TRBV9
CDR3 protein: CASSESGTGREKRFF
CDR3 DNA: TGTGCCAGCAGCGAGTCCGGGACAGGTCGGGAAAAACGGTTTTTT